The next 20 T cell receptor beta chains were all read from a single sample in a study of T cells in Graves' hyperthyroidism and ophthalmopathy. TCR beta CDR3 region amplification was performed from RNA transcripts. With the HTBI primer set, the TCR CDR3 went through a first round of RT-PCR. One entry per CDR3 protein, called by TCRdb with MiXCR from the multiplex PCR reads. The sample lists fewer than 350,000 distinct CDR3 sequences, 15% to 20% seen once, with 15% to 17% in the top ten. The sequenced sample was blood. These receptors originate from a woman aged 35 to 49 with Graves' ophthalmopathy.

CDR3 nucleotide sequence: TGTGCCAGCAGTGACGTCCCGGGGGGCTCTGGGGCCAACGTCCTGACTTTC. This translates into CASSDVPGGSGANVLTF. This rearrangement joins TRBV6-4 to TRBJ2-6, with 7 nucleotides matching TRBD2. J gave up 0 bases and V 2 bases, and 4 bases lay outside the gene matches. Germline assignment: CDR1 MRHNA and CDR2 SNTAGT. The CDR3 is made up of 17 amino acids.

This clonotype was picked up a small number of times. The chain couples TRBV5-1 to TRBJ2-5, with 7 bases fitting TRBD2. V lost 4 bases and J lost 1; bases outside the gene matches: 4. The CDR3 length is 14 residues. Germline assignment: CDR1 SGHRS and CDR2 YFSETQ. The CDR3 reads CASSAGAPQETQYF. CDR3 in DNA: TGCGCCAGCAGCGCGGGAGCACCCCAAGAGACCCAGTACTTC.

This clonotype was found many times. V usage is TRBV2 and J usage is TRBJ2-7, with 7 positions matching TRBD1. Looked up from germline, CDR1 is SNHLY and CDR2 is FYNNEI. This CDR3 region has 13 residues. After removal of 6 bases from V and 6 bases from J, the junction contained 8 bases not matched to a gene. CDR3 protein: CASSRQGEGEQYF. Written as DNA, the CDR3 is TGTGCCAGCAGCCGACAGGGTGAGGGCGAGCAGTACTTC.

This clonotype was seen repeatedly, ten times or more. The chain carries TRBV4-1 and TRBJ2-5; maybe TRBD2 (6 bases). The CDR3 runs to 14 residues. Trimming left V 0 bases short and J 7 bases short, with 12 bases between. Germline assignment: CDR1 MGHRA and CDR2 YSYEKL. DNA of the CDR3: TGCGCCAGCAGCCAAGACAGGGAGGAAGGGACCCAGTACTTC. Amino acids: CASSQDREEGTQYF.

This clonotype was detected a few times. CDR3 nucleotide sequence: TGCAGTGCTAGCCTCATGAACACTGAAGCTTTCTTT. Translated: CSASLMNTEAFF. The chain uses TRBV20-1 and TRBJ1-1; D is unclear. Germline CDR1 DFQATT, CDR2 SNEGSKA (reference sequence). The CDR3 consists of 12 residues. V lost 3 bases to trimming and J lost 0 bases, with 5 bases between them.

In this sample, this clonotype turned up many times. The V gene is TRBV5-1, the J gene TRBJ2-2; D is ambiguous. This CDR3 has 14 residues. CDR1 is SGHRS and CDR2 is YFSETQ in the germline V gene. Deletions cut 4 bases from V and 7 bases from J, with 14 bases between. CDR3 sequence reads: CASSNPQRNGELFF. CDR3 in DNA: TGCGCCAGCAGCAACCCACAGAGGAACGGGGAGCTGTTTTTT.

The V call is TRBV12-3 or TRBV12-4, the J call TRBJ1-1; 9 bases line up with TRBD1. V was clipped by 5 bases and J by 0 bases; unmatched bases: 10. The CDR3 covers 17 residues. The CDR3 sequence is CASSLTGTGYLNTEAFF. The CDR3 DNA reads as TGTGCCAGCAGTCTGACCGGGACAGGGTACCTGAACACTGAAGCTTTCTTT.

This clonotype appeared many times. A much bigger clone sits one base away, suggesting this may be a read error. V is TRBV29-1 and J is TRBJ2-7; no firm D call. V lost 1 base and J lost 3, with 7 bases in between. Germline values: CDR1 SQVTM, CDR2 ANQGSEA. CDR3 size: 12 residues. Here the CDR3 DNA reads TGCAGCGTTGAAGTCAAGGGCTACGAGCAGTACTTC. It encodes CSVEVKGYEQYF.

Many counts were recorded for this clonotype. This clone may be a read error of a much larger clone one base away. CDR3 DNA: TGCAGCGCTGGCCAGGTAAACGAGCAGTACTTC. The encoded protein is CSAGQVNEQYF. This chain joins TRBV29-1 and TRBJ2-7; D ambiguous. Trimming removed 7 bases at V and 5 bases at J, with 12 bases between. Germline CDR1 and CDR2: SQVTM and ANQGSEA. CDR3 length equals 11 residues.

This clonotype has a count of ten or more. This CDR3 reads CASSYGYANTEAFF. CDR3 nucleotides: TGTGCCAGCAGTTATGGGTACGCGAACACTGAAGCTTTCTTT. This chain joins TRBV12-3 or TRBV12-4 and TRBJ1-1; no clear D gene. V lost 4 bases and J 1 base, leaving 10 bases between the germline ends. The CDR3 loop spans 14 amino acids.

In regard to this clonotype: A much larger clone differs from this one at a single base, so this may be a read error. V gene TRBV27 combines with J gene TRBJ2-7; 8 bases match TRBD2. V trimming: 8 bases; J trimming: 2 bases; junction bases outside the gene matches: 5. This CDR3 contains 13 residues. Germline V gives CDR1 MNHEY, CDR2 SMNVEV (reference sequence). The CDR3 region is CASQAGDPYEQYF. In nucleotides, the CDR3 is TGTGCCAGCCAAGCGGGGGACCCCTACGAGCAGTACTTC.

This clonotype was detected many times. DNA of the CDR3: TGTGCCAGTAGTACCCCCCGGGACAGGGGGCGAACCGGGGAGCTGTTTTTT. It specifies CASSTPRDRGRTGELFF. The chain carries TRBV19 and TRBJ2-2, with 12 bases that match TRBD1. This CDR3 has 17 residues. V trimming: 4 bases; J trimming: 5 bases; junction bases outside the gene matches: 8. Germline CDR1 is LNHDA and CDR2 is SQIVND (reference sequence).

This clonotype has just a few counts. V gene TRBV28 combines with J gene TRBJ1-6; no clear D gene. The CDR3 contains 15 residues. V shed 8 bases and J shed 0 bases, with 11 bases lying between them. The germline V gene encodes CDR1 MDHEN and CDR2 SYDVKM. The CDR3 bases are TGTGCCAGCCTAAAACAAAGCTCCTATAATTCACCCCTCCACTTT. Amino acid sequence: CASLKQSSYNSPLHF.

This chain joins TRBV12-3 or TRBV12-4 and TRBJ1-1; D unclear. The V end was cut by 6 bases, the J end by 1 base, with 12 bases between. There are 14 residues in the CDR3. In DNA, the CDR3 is TGTGCCAGCAGCCCCTGGACGAGGAACACTGAAGCTTTCTTT. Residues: CASSPWTRNTEAFF.

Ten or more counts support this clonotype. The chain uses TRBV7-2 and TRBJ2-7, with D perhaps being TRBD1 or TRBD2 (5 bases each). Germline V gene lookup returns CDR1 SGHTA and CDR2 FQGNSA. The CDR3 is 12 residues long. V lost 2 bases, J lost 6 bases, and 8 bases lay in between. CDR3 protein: CASSLWGSEQYF. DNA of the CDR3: TGTGCCAGCAGCTTATGGGGGAGCGAGCAGTACTTC.

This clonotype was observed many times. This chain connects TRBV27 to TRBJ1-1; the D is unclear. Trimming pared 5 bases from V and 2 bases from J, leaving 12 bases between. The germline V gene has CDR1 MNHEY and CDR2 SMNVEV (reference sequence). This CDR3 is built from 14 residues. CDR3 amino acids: CASSRGRANTEAFF. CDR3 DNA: TGTGCCAGCAGTCGTGGACGGGCAAACACTGAAGCTTTCTTT.

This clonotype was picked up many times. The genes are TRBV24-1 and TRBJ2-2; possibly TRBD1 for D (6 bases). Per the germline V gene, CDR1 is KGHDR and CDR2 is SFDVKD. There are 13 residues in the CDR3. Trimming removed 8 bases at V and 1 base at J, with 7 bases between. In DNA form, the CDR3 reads TGTGCCACCAAACAGGGGAACACCGGGGAGCTGTTTTTT. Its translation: CATKQGNTGELFF.

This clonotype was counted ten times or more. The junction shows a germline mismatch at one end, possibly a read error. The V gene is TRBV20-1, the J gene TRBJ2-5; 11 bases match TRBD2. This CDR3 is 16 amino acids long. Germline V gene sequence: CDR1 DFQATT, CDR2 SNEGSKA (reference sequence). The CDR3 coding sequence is TGCAGTGCGCAAGGGACTAGCGGAAGGAAAGAAGAGATCCAGTACTTC. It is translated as CSAQGTSGRKEEIQYF.

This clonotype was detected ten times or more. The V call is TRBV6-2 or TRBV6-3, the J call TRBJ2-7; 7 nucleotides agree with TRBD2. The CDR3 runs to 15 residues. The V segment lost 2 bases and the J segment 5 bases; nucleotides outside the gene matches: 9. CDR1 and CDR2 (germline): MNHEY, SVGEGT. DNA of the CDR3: TGTGCCAGCAGTTACCCGAGCAGCGGGATCCACGAGCAGTACTTC. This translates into CASSYPSSGIHEQYF.

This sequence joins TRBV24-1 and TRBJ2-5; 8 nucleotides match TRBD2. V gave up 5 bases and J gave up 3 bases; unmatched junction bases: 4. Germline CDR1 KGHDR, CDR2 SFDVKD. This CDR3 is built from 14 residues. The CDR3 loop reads CATSAMTSEETQYF. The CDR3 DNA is TGTGCCACCAGTGCCATGACTAGCGAAGAGACCCAGTACTTC.